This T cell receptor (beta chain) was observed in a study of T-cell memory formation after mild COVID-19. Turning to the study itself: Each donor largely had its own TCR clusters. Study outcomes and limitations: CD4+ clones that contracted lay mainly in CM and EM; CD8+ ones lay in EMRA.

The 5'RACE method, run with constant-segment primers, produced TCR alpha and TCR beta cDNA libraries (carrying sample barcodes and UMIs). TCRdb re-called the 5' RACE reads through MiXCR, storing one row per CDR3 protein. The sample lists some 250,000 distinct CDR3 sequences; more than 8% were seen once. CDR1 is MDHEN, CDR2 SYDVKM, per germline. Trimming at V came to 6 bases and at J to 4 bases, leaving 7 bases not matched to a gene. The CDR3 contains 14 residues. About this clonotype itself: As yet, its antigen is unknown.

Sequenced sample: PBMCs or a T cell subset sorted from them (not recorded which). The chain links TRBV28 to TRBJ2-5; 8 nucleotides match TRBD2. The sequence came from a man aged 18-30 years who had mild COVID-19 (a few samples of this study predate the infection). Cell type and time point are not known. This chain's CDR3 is CASSHYAGGETQYF. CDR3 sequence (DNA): TGTGCCAGCAGCCACTATGCGGGGGGAGAGACCCAGTACTTC. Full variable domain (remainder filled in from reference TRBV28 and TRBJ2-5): DVKVTQSSRYLVKRTGEKVFLECVQDMDHENMFWYRQDPGLGLRLIYFSYDVKMKEKGDIPEGYSVSREKKERFSLILESASTNQTSMYLCASSHYAGGETQYFGPGTRLLVL.